These T cell receptor beta chains were read from a single sample in a study of long-term antiretroviral therapy in people with HIV. The repertoire was sequenced with immunoSEQ multiplex PCR; TCRdb's copy has only in-frame clones and lacks some. This repertoire shows about 20,000 clones, roughly nine tenths found once; its top ten account for roughly 9.2%. Sequencing was performed on unsorted PBMCs, taken approximately 4.4 years before starting antiretroviral therapy. The receptors stem from a young woman with HIV. CDR3s include the opening cysteine and the closing phenylalanine or tryptophan. D genes are given only for firm matches. The size entry is marked missing in some rows and otherwise reads once, few, many or a size class.

V,J,size,D,DNA,CDR3
TRBV19,TRBJ1-1,-,-,TGTGCCAGTACCCTACAGGGGAACACTGAAGCTTTCTTT,CASTLQGNTEAFF
TRBV7-9,TRBJ1-2,-,-,TGTGCCAGCAGCATCCCGAACACAGGGAACTATGGCTACACCTTC,CASSIPNTGNYGYTF
TRBV9,TRBJ2-1,once,-,TGTGCCAGCAGCGTAGATGGAGGGGGTTCCTACAATGAGCAGTTCTTC,CASSVDGGGSYNEQFF
TRBV6-4,TRBJ1-1,-,TRBD1,TGTGCCAGCAGGGGACAGGCGAACACTGAAGCTTTCTTT,CASRGQANTEAFF
TRBV30,TRBJ2-3,-,TRBD1,TGTGCCTGGGCGCCGGGACAGGGTACCTCAGATACGCAGTATTTT,CAWAPGQGTSDTQYF
TRBV6-5,TRBJ1-5,-,-,TGTGCCAGCAGTTCTCGGGGTAATCAGCCCCAGCATTTT,CASSSRGNQPQHF
TRBV2,TRBJ1-2,-,-,TGTGCCACCTCTAAGGTCGACGCCTTCTATGGCTACACCTTC,CATSKVDAFYGYTF
TRBV5-1,TRBJ2-7,-,TRBD1,TGCGCCAGCAGCTTGGGCCAACCCTCGGACAGGGTCCCCTACGAGCAGTACTTC,CASSLGQPSDRVPYEQYF
TRBV5-1,TRBJ1-3,-,-,TGCGCCAGCAGCGCCGAACAGGACAACTCTGGAAACACCATATATTTT,CASSAEQDNSGNTIYF
TRBV7-2,TRBJ2-2,-,-,TGTGCCAGCAGCCCCAGTACCGGGGAGCTGTTTTTT,CASSPSTGELFF
TRBV6-1,TRBJ2-5,-,-,TGTGCCAGCAGTGAACTGGGGGCAGACGTGGAGACCCAGTACTTC,CASSELGADVETQYF
TRBV4-3,TRBJ2-7,-,-,TGCGCCAGCAGCCAAGATGGCAACAGGCTAAACGAGCAGTACTTC,CASSQDGNRLNEQYF
TRBV5-1,TRBJ2-5,-,-,TGCGCCAGCAGCGTAGGACGGCGGGGAGAGACCCAGTACTTC,CASSVGRRGETQYF
TRBV19,TRBJ1-5,once,TRBD1,TGTGGAGCCGCCAGGGGGGTCGCCCGGCCCCAGCATTTT,CGAARGVARPQHF
TRBV6-5,TRBJ1-2,-,-,TGTGCCAGCAGGAGGACGGGCTATGGCTACACCTTC,CASRRTGYGYTF
TRBV13,TRBJ1-3,-,-,TGTGCCAGCAGCTTAGGGGGAAACACCATATATTTT,CASSLGGNTIYF
TRBV7-9,TRBJ2-3,-,-,TGTGCCAGCAGCGCCGGGACCCCTGCCGGAGCGCAGTATTTT,CASSAGTPAGAQYF
TRBV5-1,TRBJ2-1,-,TRBD1,TGCGCCAGCAGATCCGGGACAGCCAATAATGAGCAGTTCTTC,CASRSGTANNEQFF
TRBV2,TRBJ1-4,-,TRBD1,TGTGCCAGCAGTCCCTCAGGGACAGCGAATGAAAAACTGTTTTTT,CASSPSGTANEKLFF
TRBV7-9,TRBJ2-3,-,TRBD2,TGTGCCTCCAGACAGAGCGGGGGGGGCGTGGATACGCAGTATTTT,CASRQSGGGVDTQYF
TRBV7-2,TRBJ1-5,-,-,TGTGCCAGCAGCCAAGACTACCCTAGCAATCAGCCCCAGCATTTT,CASSQDYPSNQPQHF
TRBV6-5,TRBJ1-2,-,-,TGTGCCAGCTACAGCGGCTATGGCTACACCTTC,CASYSGYGYTF
TRBV7-2,TRBJ2-1,-,TRBD2,TGTGCCAGCAGCCTCGGACTAGCGGGGGTAGATGAGCAGTTCTTC,CASSLGLAGVDEQFF
TRBV2,TRBJ1-3,few,TRBD1,TGTGCCAGCAGTCCCCAGGGGGCGTCGAACACCATATATTTT,CASSPQGASNTIYF
TRBV14,TRBJ2-4,-,TRBD1,TGTGCCAGCAGCCAGCTAGGGACAGCCCGAGCCAAAAACATTCAGTACTTC,CASSQLGTARAKNIQYF
TRBV10-3,TRBJ2-7,-,TRBD1,TGTGCCATCAGTCTCTCAGGGGGCGAGGACTACGAGCAGTACTTC,CAISLSGGEDYEQYF
TRBV19,TRBJ2-1,-,TRBD2,TGTGCCAGTACGCGGGGGAGCAACAATGAGCAGTTCTTC,CASTRGSNNEQFF
TRBV18,TRBJ2-2,-,-,TGTGCCAGCTCGCCGGGACCCACCGGGGAGCTGTTTTTT,CASSPGPTGELFF
TRBV27,TRBJ2-7,few,TRBD2,TGTGCCAGCAGCCACGCGGGGGTCGAGCAGTACTTC,CASSHAGVEQYF
TRBV4-1,TRBJ1-2,-,TRBD1,TGCGCCAGCAGCCCGCAGACAGGGGGTACCAACTATGGCTACACCTTC,CASSPQTGGTNYGYTF
TRBV5-1,TRBJ2-7,once,TRBD1,TGCGCCAGCAGCTTGGACCCGGACAGGGTCGGCGAGCAGTACTTC,CASSLDPDRVGEQYF
TRBV19,TRBJ2-3,-,TRBD1,TGTGCCAGTAGTATCGGGACAGGGGGCGTAAATACGCAGTATTTT,CASSIGTGGVNTQYF
TRBV2,TRBJ1-1,-,-,TGTGCCAGCAGTGAAGCAACTTCCGGGGGCACTGAAGCTTTCTTT,CASSEATSGGTEAFF
TRBV4-3,TRBJ1-4,-,-,TGCGCCAGCAGCCAAGATATTGGTACGGATGCAACTAATGAAAAACTGTTTTTT,CASSQDIGTDATNEKLFF
TRBV30,TRBJ2-5,-,TRBD1,TGTGCCTGGGCCTCCAACAGGGGGGAGACCCAGTACTTC,CAWASNRGETQYF
TRBV7-8,TRBJ2-7,-,TRBD1,TGTGCCAGCAGCGCCCGACAGGGGGCAACCTACGAGCAGTACTTC,CASSARQGATYEQYF
TRBV6-6,TRBJ1-2,-,TRBD1,TGTGCCAGCAGTCCCGGACAGGGGAACTACACCTTC,CASSPGQGNYTF
TRBV7-8,TRBJ2-7,-,-,TGTGCCAGCAGGGACGCAGGGTCTTCACGCGAGCAGTACTTC,CASRDAGSSREQYF
TRBV5-5,TRBJ2-5,-,TRBD1,TGTGCCAGCAGCTTCCTCGGACAGGGGAGGGGAGAGACCCAGTACTTC,CASSFLGQGRGETQYF
TRBV7-6,TRBJ2-7,-,-,TGTGCCAGCAGCTTCATGGTTGGAGGGCTGAACGAGCAGTACTTC,CASSFMVGGLNEQYF
TRBV30,TRBJ1-1,-,-,TGTGCCTGGAGTGTACTAGGCAGATCCTACACTGAAGCTTTCTTT,CAWSVLGRSYTEAFF
TRBV4-1,TRBJ1-2,-,TRBD1,TGCGCCAGCAGCGCTTCAGGGGGGTATGGCTACACCTTC,CASSASGGYGYTF
TRBV5-8,TRBJ2-1,-,TRBD1,TGTGCCAGCAGCTTGAGGGACAGGGTGGGCAATGAGCAGTTCTTC,CASSLRDRVGNEQFF
TRBV27,TRBJ2-1,-,-,TGTGCCAGCAGGCCTACAGGGTCGCGCTCCTACAATGAGCAGTTCTTC,CASRPTGSRSYNEQFF
TRBV19,TRBJ1-1,once,-,TGTGCCAGTAGCAACCGGGACAAAAGCCCTGAAGCTTTCTTT,CASSNRDKSPEAFF
TRBV9,TRBJ2-7,-,-,TGTGCCAGCAGCGCTGCATACGAGCAGTACTTC,CASSAAYEQYF
TRBV6-5,TRBJ2-3,-,-,TGTGCCAGCAGCCGAGTCTGGGGGAACACAGATACGCAGTATTTT,CASSRVWGNTDTQYF
TRBV27,TRBJ1-1,-,-,TGTGCCAGCAGTTTATCTGACCCCACAATCAGCAGAGCTTTCTTT,CASSLSDPTISRAFF
TRBV18,TRBJ2-3,-,-,TGTGCCAGCTCACCACTAGCGGATACGCAGTATTTT,CASSPLADTQYF
TRBV7-9,TRBJ1-2,-,-,TGTGCCAGCAGCCTGGCCAACGGTCCGGGTGGGGGCTACACCTTC,CASSLANGPGGGYTF
TRBV25-1,TRBJ1-6,-,-,TGTGCCAGCATGGGGAGGTCCTATAATTCACCCCTCCACTTT,CASMGRSYNSPLHF
TRBV4-1,TRBJ1-1,-,-,TGCGCCAGCAGCCGATCAGGGGTCATATTGAACACTGAAGCTTTCTTT,CASSRSGVILNTEAFF
TRBV11-3,TRBJ1-1,few,TRBD1,TGTGCCAGCAGCTCACGGACAGGGGTGGCTTTCTTT,CASSSRTGVAFF
TRBV13,TRBJ2-5,-,-,TGTGCCAGCAACCAAGAGACCCAGTACTTC,CASNQETQYF
TRBV7-2,TRBJ1-1,-,-,TGTGCCAGCAGCCCTCAGGGAGACACTGAAGCTTTCTTT,CASSPQGDTEAFF
TRBV18,TRBJ1-1,-,-,TGTGCCAGCTCAACGGCGGATGAAGCTTTCTTT,CASSTADEAFF
TRBV2,TRBJ1-2,-,-,TGTGCCAGCGTTTGGGAGCAGGGCTCGAGTAACTATGGCTACACCTTC,CASVWEQGSSNYGYTF